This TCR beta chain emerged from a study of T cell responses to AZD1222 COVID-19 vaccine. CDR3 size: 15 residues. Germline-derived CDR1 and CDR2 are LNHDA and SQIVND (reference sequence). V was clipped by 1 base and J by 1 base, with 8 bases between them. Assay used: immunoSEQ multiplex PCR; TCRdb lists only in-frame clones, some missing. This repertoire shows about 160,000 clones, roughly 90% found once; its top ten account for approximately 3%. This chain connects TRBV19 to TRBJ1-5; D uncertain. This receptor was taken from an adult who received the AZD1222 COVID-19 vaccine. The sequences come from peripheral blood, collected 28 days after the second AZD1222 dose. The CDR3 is CASSIAAGSNQPQHF. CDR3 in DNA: TGTGCCAGTAGTATAGCGGCCGGGAGCAATCAGCCCCAGCATTTT. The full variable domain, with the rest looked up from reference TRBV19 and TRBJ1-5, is DGGITQSPKYLFRKEGQNVTLSCEQNLNHDAMYWYRQDPGQGLRLIYYSQIVNDFQKGDIAEGYSVSREKKESFPLTVTSAQKNPTAFYLCASSIAAGSNQPQHFGDGTRLSIL.